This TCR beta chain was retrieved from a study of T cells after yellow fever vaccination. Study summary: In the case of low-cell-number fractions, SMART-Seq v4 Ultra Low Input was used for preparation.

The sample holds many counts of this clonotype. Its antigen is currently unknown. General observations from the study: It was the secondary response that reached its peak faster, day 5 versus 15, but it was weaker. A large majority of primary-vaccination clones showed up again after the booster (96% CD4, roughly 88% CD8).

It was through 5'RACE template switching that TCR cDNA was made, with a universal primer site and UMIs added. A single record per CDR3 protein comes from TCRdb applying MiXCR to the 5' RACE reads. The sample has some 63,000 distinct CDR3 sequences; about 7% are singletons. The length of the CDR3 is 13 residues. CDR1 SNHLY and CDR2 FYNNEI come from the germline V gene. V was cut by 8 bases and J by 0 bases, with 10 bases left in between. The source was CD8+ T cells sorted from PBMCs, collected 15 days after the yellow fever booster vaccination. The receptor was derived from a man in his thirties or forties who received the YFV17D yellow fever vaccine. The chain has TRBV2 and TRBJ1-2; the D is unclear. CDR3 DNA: TGTGCCAGCCGGGAGGCAGCTAACTATGGCTACACCTTC. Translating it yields CASREAANYGYTF.